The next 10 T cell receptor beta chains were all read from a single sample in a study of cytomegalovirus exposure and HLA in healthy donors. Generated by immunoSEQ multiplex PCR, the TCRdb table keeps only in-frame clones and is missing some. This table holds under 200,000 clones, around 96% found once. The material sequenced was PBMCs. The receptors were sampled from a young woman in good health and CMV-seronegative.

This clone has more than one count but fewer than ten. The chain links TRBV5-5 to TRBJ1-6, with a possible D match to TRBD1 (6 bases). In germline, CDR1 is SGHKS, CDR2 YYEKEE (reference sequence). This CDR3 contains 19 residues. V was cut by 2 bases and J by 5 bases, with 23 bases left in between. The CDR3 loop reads CASSFLPSGTGQDNSPLHF. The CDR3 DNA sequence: TGTGCCAGCAGCTTTCTACCCTCTGGAACAGGGCAAGATAATTCACCCCTCCACTTT.

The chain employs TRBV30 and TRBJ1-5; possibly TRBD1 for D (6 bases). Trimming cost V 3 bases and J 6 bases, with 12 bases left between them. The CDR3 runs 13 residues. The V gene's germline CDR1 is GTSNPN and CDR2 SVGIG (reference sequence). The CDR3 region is CAWRAQGGQPQHF. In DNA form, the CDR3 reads TGTGCCTGGAGAGCACAGGGCGGTCAGCCCCAGCATTTT.

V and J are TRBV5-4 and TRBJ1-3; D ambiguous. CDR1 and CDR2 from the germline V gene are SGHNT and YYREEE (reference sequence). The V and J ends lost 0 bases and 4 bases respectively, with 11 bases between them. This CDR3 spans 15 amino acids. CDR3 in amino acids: CASSLGQVEGNTIYF. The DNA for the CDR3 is TGTGCCAGCAGCTTGGGGCAGGTCGAGGGAAACACCATATATTTT.

The CDR3 nucleotides read TGTGCCAGTAGTACGGCTTCCCAGGGCTATGGCTACACCTTC. Translating gives CASSTASQGYGYTF. The chain carries TRBV19 and TRBJ1-2; maybe TRBD1 (5 bases). Germline V gives CDR1 LNHDA, CDR2 SQIVND (reference sequence). The CDR3 extends over 14 amino acids. V was cut by 4 bases and J by 4 bases, with 13 bases left in between.

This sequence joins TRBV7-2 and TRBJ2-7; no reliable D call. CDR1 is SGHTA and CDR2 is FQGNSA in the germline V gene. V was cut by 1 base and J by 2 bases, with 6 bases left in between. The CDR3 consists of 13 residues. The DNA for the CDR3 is TGTGCCAGCAGCTTAGTAGACACCTACGAGCAGTACTTC. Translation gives CASSLVDTYEQYF. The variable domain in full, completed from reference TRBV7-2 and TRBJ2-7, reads GAGVSQSPSNKVTEKGKDVELRCDPISGHTALYWYRQSLGQGLEFLIYFQGNSAPDKSGLPSDRFSAERTGGSVSTLTIQRTQQEDSAVYLCASSLVDTYEQYFGPGTRLTVT.

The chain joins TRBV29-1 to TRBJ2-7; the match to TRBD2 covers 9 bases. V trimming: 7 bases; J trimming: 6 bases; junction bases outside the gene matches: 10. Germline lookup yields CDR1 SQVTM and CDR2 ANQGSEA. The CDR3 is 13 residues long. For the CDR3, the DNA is TGCAGCGCAGGCGGGAGGGTCGGTCGCGAGCAGTACTTC. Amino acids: CSAGGRVGREQYF.

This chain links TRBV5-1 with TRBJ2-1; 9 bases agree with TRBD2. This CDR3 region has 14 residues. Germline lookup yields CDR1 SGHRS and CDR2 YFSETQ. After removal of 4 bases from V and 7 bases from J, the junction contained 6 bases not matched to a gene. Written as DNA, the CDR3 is TGCGCCAGCAGCGTAGCGGGGGCCCGTAATGAGCAGTTCTTC. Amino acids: CASSVAGARNEQFF.

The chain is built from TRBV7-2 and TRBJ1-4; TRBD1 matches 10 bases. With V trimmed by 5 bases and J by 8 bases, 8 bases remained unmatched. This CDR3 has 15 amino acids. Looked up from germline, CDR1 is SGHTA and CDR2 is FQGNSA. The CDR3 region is CASSTRQGAWEKLFF. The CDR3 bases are TGTGCCAGCAGCACCAGACAGGGGGCTTGGGAAAAACTGTTTTTT. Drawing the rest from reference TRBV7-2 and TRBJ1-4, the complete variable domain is GAGVSQSPSNKVTEKGKDVELRCDPISGHTALYWYRQSLGQGLEFLIYFQGNSAPDKSGLPSDRFSAERTGGSVSTLTIQRTQQEDSAVYLCASSTRQGAWEKLFFGSGTQLSVL.

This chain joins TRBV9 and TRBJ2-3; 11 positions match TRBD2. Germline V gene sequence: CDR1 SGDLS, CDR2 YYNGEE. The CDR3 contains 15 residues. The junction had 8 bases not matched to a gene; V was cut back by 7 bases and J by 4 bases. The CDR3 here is CASGGRLAGPDTQYF. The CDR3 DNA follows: TGTGCCAGCGGAGGCCGACTAGCGGGGCCAGATACGCAGTATTTT. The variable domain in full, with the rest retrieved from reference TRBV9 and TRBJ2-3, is DSGVTQTPKHLITATGQRVTLRCSPRSGDLSVYWYQQSLDQGLQFLIQYYNGEERAKGNILERFSAQQFPDLHSELNLSSLELGDSALYFCASGGRLAGPDTQYFGPGTRLTVL.

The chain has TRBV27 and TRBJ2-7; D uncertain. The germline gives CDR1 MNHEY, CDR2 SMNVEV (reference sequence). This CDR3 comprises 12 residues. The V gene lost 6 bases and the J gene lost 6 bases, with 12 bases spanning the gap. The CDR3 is CASSSGVREQYF. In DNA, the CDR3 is TGTGCCAGCAGCTCGGGTGTGCGCGAGCAGTACTTC.